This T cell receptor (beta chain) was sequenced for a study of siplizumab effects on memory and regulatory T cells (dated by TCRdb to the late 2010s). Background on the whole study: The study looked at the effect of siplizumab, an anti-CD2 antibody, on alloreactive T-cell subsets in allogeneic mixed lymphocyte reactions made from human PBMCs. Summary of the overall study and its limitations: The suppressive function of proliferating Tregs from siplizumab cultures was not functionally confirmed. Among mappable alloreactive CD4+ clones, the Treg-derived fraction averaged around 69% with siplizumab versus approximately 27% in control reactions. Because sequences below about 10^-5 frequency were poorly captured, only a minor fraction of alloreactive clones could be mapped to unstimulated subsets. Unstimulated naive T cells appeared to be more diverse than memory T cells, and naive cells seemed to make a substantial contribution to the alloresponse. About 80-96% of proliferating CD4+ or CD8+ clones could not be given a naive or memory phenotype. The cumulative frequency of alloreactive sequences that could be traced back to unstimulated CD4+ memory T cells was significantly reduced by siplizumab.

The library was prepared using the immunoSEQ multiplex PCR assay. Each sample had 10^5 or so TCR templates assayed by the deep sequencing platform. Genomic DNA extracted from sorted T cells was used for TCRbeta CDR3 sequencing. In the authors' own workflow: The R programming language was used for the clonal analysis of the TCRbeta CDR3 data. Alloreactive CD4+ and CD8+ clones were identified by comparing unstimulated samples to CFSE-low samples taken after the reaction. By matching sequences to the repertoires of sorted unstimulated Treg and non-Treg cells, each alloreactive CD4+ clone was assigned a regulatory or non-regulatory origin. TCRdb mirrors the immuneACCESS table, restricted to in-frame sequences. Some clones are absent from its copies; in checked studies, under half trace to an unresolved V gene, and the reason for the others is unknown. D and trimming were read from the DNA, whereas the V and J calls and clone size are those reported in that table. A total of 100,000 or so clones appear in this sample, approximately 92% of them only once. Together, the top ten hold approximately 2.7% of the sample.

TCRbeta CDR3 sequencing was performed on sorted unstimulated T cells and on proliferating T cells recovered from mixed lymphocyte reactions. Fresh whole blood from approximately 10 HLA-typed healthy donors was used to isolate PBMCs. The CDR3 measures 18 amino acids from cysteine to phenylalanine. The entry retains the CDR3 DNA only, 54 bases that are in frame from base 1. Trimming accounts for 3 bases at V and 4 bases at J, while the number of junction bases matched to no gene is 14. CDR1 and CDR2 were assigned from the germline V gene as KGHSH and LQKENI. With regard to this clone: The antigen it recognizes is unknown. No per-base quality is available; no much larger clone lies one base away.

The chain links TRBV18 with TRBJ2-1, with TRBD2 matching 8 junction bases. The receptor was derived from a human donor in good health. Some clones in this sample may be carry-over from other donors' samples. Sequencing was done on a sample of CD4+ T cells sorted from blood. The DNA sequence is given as TGTGCCAGCTCACCGCCAGGGGCGGGGGGCGTTGGGTACAATGAGCAGTTCTTC. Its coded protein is CASSPPGAGGVGYNEQFF. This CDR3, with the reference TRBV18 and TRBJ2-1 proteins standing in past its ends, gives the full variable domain NAGVMQNPRHLVRRRGQEARLRCSPMKGHSHVYWYRQLPEEGLKFMVYLQKENIIDESGMPKERFSAEFPKEGPSILRIQQVVRGDSAAYFCASSPPGAGGVGYNEQFFGPGTRLTVL.